This T cell receptor (beta chain) derives from a study of metastatic and nonmetastatic thyroid tumors. Overall study: Across peripheral blood and tumor or nodule tissue samples taken from malignant and benign thyroid patients, the repertoires were compared with one another.

In the original processing: Variation in CDR3 across clinicopathological groups served as the basis for constructing a distant-metastasis classifier in papillary thyroid cancer. TCRdb reprocessed the PCR reads using MiXCR. In this record, the V and J calls reflect TCRdb's handling and not the investigators' own analysis. The sample has approximately 6,600 clones, 30% seen once; the top ten hold 20%. Worth noting for this clone: No antigen is known for it.

Trimming shortened V by 5 bases and J by 3 bases, and 13 bases separated the two germline ends. The CDR3 is 14 residues long. Nobody among the patients had been given any treatment before thyroid surgery. Overall study findings and caveats: Relative to benign nodules, malignant thyroid tumors were reportedly characterized by significantly elevated TCR beta diversity in blood and tumor.

The sample taken for sequencing was adjacent normal tissue. V and J are TRBV12-3 or TRBV12-4 and TRBJ2-5; D uncertain. The TCR comes from a female donor with papillary thyroid cancer or a benign thyroid nodule (not recorded which). Some clones in this sample may be carry-over from other donors' samples. This CDR3 is CASSPGSLKETQYF. CDR3 nucleotides: TGTGCCAGCAGTCCTGGGTCCCTAAAAGAGACCCAGTACTTC.